This T cell receptor beta chain was recorded in a study of shared clonotypes between healthy human individuals. DNA at about 190 ng, tens of thousands of T cell genomes, went into sorted-subset replicate PCRs. Using immunoSEQ multiplex PCR, the repertoire was profiled, and TCRdb retains in-frame clones only, with some absent. Counted here are 950,000 to 1,300,000 clones, about 75% occurring once; the ten biggest clones make up 1.4% to 1.5%. Points from the study as a whole: Donor clonotype sharing was expected to depend on sequencing depth.

The CDR3 is 16 residues long. Trimming removed 3 bases at V and 4 bases at J, with 18 bases between. Germline CDR1 and CDR2: LNHNV and YYDKDF (reference sequence). Regarding this clone: Its antigen is as yet unknown.

The specimen sequenced was memory CD4+ T cells sorted from blood. The subset: CD45RA-negative fraction. The V gene is TRBV15, the J gene TRBJ2-5; TRBD2 might be the D (5 bases). The receptor was derived from a man in his late teens or twenties in good health. The CDR3 DNA follows: TGTGCCACCAGCAGGGGTCTGGGGAGAGTAGGAGAGACCCAGTACTTC. This translates into CATSRGLGRVGETQYF.